This entry lists 18 T cell receptor beta chains sequenced from one sample in a study of blood T cells in healthy people across ages. Then a second PCR, running roughly 7 to 12 cycles, was carried out with a sample-barcoded 5' primer and a J-beta primer mix. TCRdb passed the 5' RACE reads through MiXCR, listing each CDR3 protein once. The data contain approximately 800,000 distinct CDR3 sequences, about a quarter of them singletons. The data also belong to a second study, concerning T cells of mothers and their children.

The source material was blood. The receptors originated from a boy aged 5-17 years in good health.

The CDR3 DNA is TGCGCCAGCAGCCAAGGTGTAGTGGGAATAGGAGATACGCAGTATTTT. It specifies CASSQGVVGIGDTQYF. V and J are TRBV4-1 and TRBJ2-3; D remains ambiguous. Germline V lookup: CDR1 MGHRA, CDR2 YSYEKL. Trimming took off 1 base at V and 5 bases at J, with 16 bases between the two ends. CDR3 size: 16 residues.

The chain has TRBV29-1 and TRBJ2-3; no firm D call. The CDR3 has 12 amino acids. V was pared by 3 bases and J by 5 bases, with 9 bases between. The germline gives CDR1 SQVTM, CDR2 ANQGSEA. This chain's CDR3 is CSVDPNRDTQYF. The CDR3 region has the DNA TGCAGCGTTGATCCGAACCGAGATACGCAGTATTTT.

The chain has TRBV29-1 and TRBJ1-5; 9 bases are shared with TRBD1. Trimming removed 6 bases from V and 4 bases from J; junction bases left unmatched: 4. The CDR3 spans 13 residues. Germline CDR1 and CDR2: SQVTM and ANQGSEA. The CDR3 nucleotides read TGCAGCGTCGGGACAGGGCGGAATCAGCCCCAGCATTTT. It codes for CSVGTGRNQPQHF.

The chain couples TRBV7-3 to TRBJ2-5; 8 bases agree with TRBD1. TRBJ2-1 explains the end of the DNA better; the J call may be wrong. CDR1 and CDR2 from the germline V gene are SGHTA and FQGTGA. This CDR3 has 15 amino acids. The CDR3 here is CASSLNQGAINEQFF. DNA of the CDR3: TGTGCCAGCAGCTTAAATCAGGGGGCTATCAATGAGCAGTTCTTC.

This clonotype came up a few times. This sequence joins TRBV2 and TRBJ2-1; 9 nucleotides match TRBD1. Trimming removed 6 bases from V and 8 bases from J; junction bases left unmatched: 11. CDR1 is SNHLY, CDR2 FYNNEI, per germline. The CDR3 length is 15 residues. As DNA, the CDR3 is TGTGCCAGCAGGGTACAGGGGGCATCTTTGGATGAGCAGTTCTTC. This codes for CASRVQGASLDEQFF.

This clonotype was seen ten or more times. The chain recombines TRBV9 with TRBJ2-1; tentatively, D is TRBD2 (5 bases). From germline, CDR1 is SGDLS and CDR2 YYNGEE. Trimming removed 0 bases from V and 3 bases from J, with 10 bases in between. The CDR3 loop spans 15 amino acids. Written as DNA, the CDR3 is TGTGCCAGCAGCGTAGACCAGCGGAACTACAATGAGCAGTTCTTC. Its protein product is CASSVDQRNYNEQFF.

This clonotype was seen only a few times. The rearrangement joins TRBV29-1 to TRBJ2-2; weak D call: TRBD1 (5 bases). From germline, CDR1 is SQVTM and CDR2 ANQGSEA. The CDR3 covers 14 residues. The germline V and J ends were trimmed by 1 base and 7 bases, with 13 bases remaining between them. The CDR3 DNA reads as TGCAGCGTTGAAGTACAGGCATCAGGCGGGGAGCTGTTTTTT. Translating gives CSVEVQASGGELFF.

This clonotype was seen a handful of times. The V and J genes are TRBV6-5 and TRBJ2-7, with 9 nucleotides matching TRBD2. The CDR3 extends over 16 amino acids. The trim removed 0 bases at V and 1 base at J, leaving 4 bases unmatched. Germline V lookup: CDR1 MNHEY, CDR2 SVGAGI. The CDR3 nucleotides read TGTGCCAGCAGTTACTCCCCTAGCGGGGATTCCTACGAGCAGTACTTC. Translated: CASSYSPSGDSYEQYF.

The chain couples TRBV4-1 to TRBJ2-7; D is uncertain. Germline CDR1 and CDR2: MGHRA and YSYEKL. The CDR3 is 13 amino acids. Trimming removed 0 bases from V and 3 bases from J, with 6 bases in between. The DNA for the CDR3 is TGCGCCAGCAGCCAAGATAGGGTCTACGAGCAGTACTTC. Its translation is CASSQDRVYEQYF.

V usage is TRBV28 and J usage is TRBJ2-3; TRBD2 aligns across 8 bases. Per germline, CDR1 MDHEN and CDR2 SYDVKM. CDR3 length equals 14 residues. The J segment lost 4 bases and the V segment lost 8 bases, leaving 8 bases of the junction unmatched. The CDR3 here is CASDPRGGPDTQYF. Written as DNA, the CDR3 is TGTGCCAGCGATCCCCGGGGGGGACCAGATACGCAGTATTTT.

This clonotype has more than one count but fewer than ten. This chain links TRBV7-2 with TRBJ2-4; 10 bases match TRBD2. V trimming: 1 base; J trimming: 11 bases; junction bases outside the gene matches: 2. CDR3 length: 13 residues. CDR1 and CDR2 (germline): SGHTA, FQGNSA. CDR3 DNA: TGTGCCAGCAGCTTAGGGGGGACTAGCGTTCAGTACTTC. This sequence encodes CASSLGGTSVQYF.

The chain employs TRBV29-1 and TRBJ1-2; D remains ambiguous. The V gene lost 4 bases and the J gene lost 5 bases, with 8 bases spanning the gap. Per the germline V gene, CDR1 is SQVTM and CDR2 is ANQGSEA. The length of the CDR3 is 11 residues. CDR3 bases: TGCAGCGTTGTGGCAGAGTATGGCTACACCTTC. Its translation: CSVVAEYGYTF.

This clonotype was detected only a few times. CDR3 nucleotide sequence: TGTGCCACCAGTGATGGACAGGGAGACGAGCAGTACTTC. Encoded protein: CATSDGQGDEQYF. The gene calls are TRBV24-1 and TRBJ2-7, with TRBD1 identical over 8 bases. The CDR3 sequence is 13 residues long. The germline V gene encodes CDR1 KGHDR and CDR2 SFDVKD. Trimming at V came to 3 bases and at J to 5 bases, leaving 2 bases not matched to a gene.

This chain uses TRBV20-1 with TRBJ2-1, with D unclear. The CDR3 consists of 14 residues. With 3 bases removed from V and 1 base from J, the gap between germline ends came to 10 bases. The germline CDR1 and CDR2 sequences are DFQATT and SNEGSKA (reference sequence). The CDR3 protein is CSASQVRSYNEQFF. The CDR3 DNA reads as TGCAGTGCTAGCCAGGTCAGGTCCTACAATGAGCAGTTCTTC.

This clonotype was observed a handful of times. V gene TRBV10-3 combines with J gene TRBJ2-5, with D hard to call. This CDR3 comprises 12 residues. V was trimmed by 4 bases and J by 5 bases, leaving 8 bases between them. The V gene's germline CDR1 is ENHRY and CDR2 SYGVKD. This CDR3 reads CAISGPGETQYF. The CDR3 DNA sequence: TGTGCCATCAGTGGCCCGGGTGAGACCCAGTACTTC.

J is TRBJ1-2 and V is TRBV10-3; 10 bases line up with TRBD1. The length of the CDR3 is 13 residues. In germline, CDR1 is ENHRY, CDR2 SYGVKD. The V gene end was trimmed by 4 bases and the J gene end by 8 bases; junction bases not matched to a gene: 4. The chain's CDR3 is CAISVDRGSGYTF. The CDR3 DNA reads as TGTGCCATCAGTGTGGACAGGGGGTCCGGCTACACCTTC.

The V and J genes are TRBV7-9 and TRBJ2-7; D remains ambiguous. V was pared by 4 bases and J by 6 bases, with 13 bases between. The CDR3 length is 13 residues. Germline V CDR1 and CDR2: SEHNR, FQNEAQ (reference sequence). DNA for the CDR3: TGTGCCAGCAGCTGGAAGGAACCCGCCGAGCAGTACTTC. Translating gives CASSWKEPAEQYF.

The chain recombines TRBV7-2 with TRBJ2-1; the match to TRBD2 covers 11 bases. This CDR3 contains 15 residues. Germline V CDR1 and CDR2: SGHTA, FQGNSA. The junction had 5 bases not matched to a gene; V was cut back by 5 bases and J by 5 bases. Here the CDR3 DNA reads TGTGCCAGCAGCGAGACTAGCGGGACCCACAATGAGCAGTTCTTC. Translated: CASSETSGTHNEQFF.